The sequence of this T cell receptor beta chain was determined in a study of T cells in Graves' hyperthyroidism and ophthalmopathy. In this sample, this clonotype turned up many times. Antigen unknown. General study findings and limits: Appearing also in blood were most of the thyroid clonotypes expanded above 0.001.

Amplification yielded TCR beta CDR3 regions, with RNA transcripts as the source. HTBI primers were employed in a first-round RT-PCR of the TCR CDR3. Each CDR3 protein is one row after TCRdb ran MiXCR on the multiplex PCR reads. The sample lists a few hundred thousand distinct CDR3 sequences, roughly 18% seen once, with roughly 16% in the top ten. Germline CDR1 and CDR2: MRHNA and SNTAGT. V gave up 5 bases and J gave up 5 bases, with 15 bases separating them. This CDR3 region has 14 residues. The sequence was collected from a woman in her thirties or forties with Graves' ophthalmopathy. This rearrangement joins TRBV6-4 to TRBJ2-5; D is ambiguous. Sample: blood. The CDR3, as DNA: TGTGCCAGCAGTCCGTCAGCCGAGCCGGAGACCCAGTACTTC. Residues: CASSPSAEPETQYF.